This T cell receptor (beta chain) is drawn from a study of human T cells and chemical hapten exposure. For the study at large: Donors were sensitized with 2% DPC on the upper inner arm.

Germline V gene sequence: CDR1 SGHTA, CDR2 FQGNSA. Trimming removed 5 bases at V and 6 bases at J, with 14 bases between. This CDR3 has 13 residues. Time point defined: patch test 1, 2 weeks after DPC sensitization. Treatment defined: therapeutic diphenylcyclopropenone sensitization with weekly scalp DPC. This clonotype appeared many times. TCRdb called the RACE reads again in MiXCR, with one record for every CDR3 protein. The sample contains around 50,000 distinct CDR3 sequences, about 9% of which appear only once. The chain uses TRBV7-2 and TRBJ2-7; D gene ambiguous. Sample: whole blood, taken in connection with sensitization to the hapten diphenylcyclopropenone (DPC). This TCR was recovered from a woman in her 40s with alopecia areata. Some clones in this sample may be carry-over from other donors' samples. The CDR3: CASSLVGPGEQYF. CDR3 nucleotides: TGTGCCAGCAGCCTCGTCGGCCCGGGCGAGCAGTACTTC.